What follows are 2 T cell receptor beta chains derived from one specimen sequenced in a study of blood T cell repertoires in COVID-19. The protocol was immunoSEQ multiplex PCR, while the TCRdb copy is restricted to in-frame clones and leaves out a portion. This sample has approximately 190,000 clones, with 80% to 90% found just once. The sample consisted of peripheral blood. These receptors all come from a man aged 30 to 45 with active or convalescent COVID-19.

V is TRBV7-2 and J is TRBJ2-1, with 11 nucleotides matching TRBD2. V trimming: 2 bases; J trimming: 0 bases; junction bases outside the gene matches: 6. The germline CDR1 and CDR2 sequences are SGHTA and FQGNSA. The CDR3 is 18 amino acids. The CDR3 here is CASSLIAGGPSSYNEQFF. CDR3 nucleotide sequence: TGTGCCAGCAGCTTAATAGCGGGAGGGCCGAGCTCCTACAATGAGCAGTTCTTC.

The chain links TRBV7-3 to TRBJ2-2; 7 nucleotides line up with TRBD1. This CDR3 region has 16 residues. J gave up 9 bases and V 4 bases, and 14 bases lay outside the gene matches. Germline values: CDR1 SGHTA, CDR2 FQGTGA. The CDR3 sequence is CASSSTLFGQARELFF. The CDR3 DNA sequence: TGTGCCAGCAGCTCCACCCTCTTCGGACAGGCGAGGGAGCTGTTTTTT.